These T cell receptor beta chains were read from a single sample in a study of memory CD4+ T cells and cytomegalovirus serostatus. Using immunoSEQ multiplex PCR, the repertoire was profiled, and TCRdb retains in-frame clones only, with some absent. This table holds some 50,000 clones, around 80% found once. The specimen was memory CD4+ T cells from blood. The receptors were gathered from an adult in good health and CMV-seronegative. Both conserved end residues are part of each CDR3. Each record gives: CDR3 length, J gene, V gene, D gene, clone size, CDR3 protein, CDR3 DNA. The D gene is left open where the match is weak. Some rows mark clone size as missing; the rest say once, few, many or name a class of expanded clone.

12 TRBJ2-5 TRBV5-1 - - CASSLIPETQYF TGCGCCAGCAGCTTAATCCCAGAGACCCAGTACTTC
12 TRBJ2-4 TRBV7-2 - - CASSGQGGGRYF TGTGCCAGCAGCGGCCAGGGAGGGGGGCGGTACTTC
11 TRBJ1-1 TRBV30 TRBD1 few CALQGDTEAFF TGTGCCTTACAGGGGGACACTGAAGCTTTCTTT
15 TRBJ2-2 TRBV5-6 - - CASSLGRANTGELFF TGTGCCAGCAGCCTGGGCAGGGCCAACACCGGGGAGCTGTTTTTT
18 TRBJ2-5 TRBV9 - - CASSPRLRFGQIKETQYF TGTGCCAGCAGCCCGCGTTTGAGGTTCGGTCAGATAAAAGAGACCCAGTACTTC
15 TRBJ2-1 TRBV30 TRBD2 - CAWSGLAGVSGEQFF TGTGCCTGGTCCGGACTAGCGGGGGTCAGTGGTGAGCAGTTCTTC
15 TRBJ1-1 TRBV18 TRBD1 few CASSPGQGVNTEAFF TGTGCCAGCTCACCCGGACAGGGTGTGAACACTGAAGCTTTCTTT
16 TRBJ2-1 TRBV7-9 - few CASTGRGARTHNEQFF TGTGCCAGCACCGGACGTGGGGCCCGAACCCACAATGAGCAGTTCTTC
10 TRBJ1-2 TRBV20-1 - - CSARGDGYTF TGCAGTGCTAGGGGGGATGGCTACACCTTC
14 TRBJ2-1 TRBV5-1 TRBD2 - CASSLEGTRNEQFF TGCGCCAGCAGCTTGGAAGGGACTAGGAATGAGCAGTTCTTC